This TCR beta chain was retrieved from a study of blood T cell repertoires in COVID-19. Study summary: Collection of acute and convalescent COVID-19 samples took place in the United States, Italy and Spain.

Authors' data handling: The assay estimated nucleated cells by amplifying reference gene primers. Sequenced by immunoSEQ multiplex PCR; TCRdb stores in-frame clones only, minus some. D and trimming were read from the DNA, whereas the V and J calls and clone size are those reported in that table. This sample carries about 190,000 clones, around nine tenths of them seen once, and the ten largest clones take less than 1.5%. The CDR3 totals 12 residues. Germline V gene sequence: CDR1 ENHRY, CDR2 SYGVKD. Trimming removed 8 bases from V and 3 bases from J, with 8 bases in between. Input material: peripheral blood. The TCR sequence derives from a young man with acute or convalescent COVID-19. This chain uses TRBV10-3 with TRBJ1-3; D uncertain. CDR3 loop: CAIEGSGNTIYF. As DNA, the CDR3 is TGTGCCATCGAGGGCAGTGGAAACACCATATATTTT.